The 25 T cell receptor beta chains in this list originate from one sample, sequenced in a study of blood T cell repertoires in COVID-19. The data were produced by immunoSEQ multiplex PCR, yet TCRdb's version contains in-frame clones alone and is incomplete. Of about 480,000 clones listed, 88% are singletons. Sequences were obtained from peripheral blood. The receptors here all came from a woman between 50 and 59 years old with COVID-19, enrolled during active disease.

DNA for the CDR3: TGTGCCAGCAGCCCCCGGGACAGGGGAAATACTGAAGCTTTCTTT. Its translation is CASSPRDRGNTEAFF. The chain carries TRBV3-1 (or the pseudogene TRBV3-2) and TRBJ1-1; TRBD1 aligns across 10 bases. CDR3 length: 15 residues. In germline, CDR1 is LGHDT, CDR2 YNNKEL (reference sequence). V was pared by 4 bases and J by 5 bases, with 7 bases of the junction left unmatched.

The chain employs TRBV30 and TRBJ1-1; D is unclear. Germline lookup yields CDR1 GTSNPN and CDR2 SVGIG (reference sequence). CDR3 length: 13 amino acids. Trimming cost V 3 bases and J 3 bases, with 11 bases left between them. In DNA, the CDR3 is TGTGCCTGGAGAATACACCGGGACACTGAAGCTTTCTTT. Translated, it gives CAWRIHRDTEAFF. The whole variable domain, remainder taken from reference TRBV30 and TRBJ1-1, is SQTIHQWPATLVQPVGSPLSLECTVEGTSNPNLYWYRQAAGRGLQLLFYSVGIGQISSEVPQNLSASRPQDRQFILSSKKLLLSDSGFYLCAWRIHRDTEAFFGQGTRLTVV.

V and J are TRBV7-9 and TRBJ2-7; D may be TRBD1 (6 bases). Trimming removed 8 bases from V and 5 bases from J, with 16 bases in between. The germline CDR1 and CDR2 sequences are SEHNR and FQNEAQ (reference sequence). This CDR3 spans 13 amino acids. Here the CDR3 DNA reads TGTGCCAGCGTTGGACAGCCTGGAAACGAGCAGTACTTC. Its translation: CASVGQPGNEQYF.

The V and J genes are TRBV3-1 (or the pseudogene TRBV3-2) and TRBJ2-7; TRBD1 might be the D (6 bases). The CDR3 contains 13 residues. Germline-derived CDR1 and CDR2 are LGHDT and YNNKEL (reference sequence). Trimming stripped 5 bases from V and 5 bases from J, with 13 bases between. As DNA, the CDR3 is TGTGCCAGCAGCGGAGGACAGTGGGACGAGCAGTACTTC. This sequence encodes CASSGGQWDEQYF.

The chain combines TRBV5-1 with TRBJ2-3; a weak D match, TRBD2 (6 bases). V lost 4 bases and J lost 4, with 13 bases in between. The CDR3 covers 14 residues. The germline gives CDR1 SGHRS, CDR2 YFSETQ. DNA of the CDR3: TGCGCCAGCAGCGCGGGGAGCAGGGCAGATACGCAGTATTTT. This codes for CASSAGSRADTQYF.

The V gene is TRBV7-9, the J gene TRBJ1-1; D unresolved. V lost 1 base and J 5 bases, leaving 14 bases between the germline ends. Germline V gene lookup returns CDR1 SEHNR and CDR2 FQNEAQ (reference sequence). The CDR3 sequence is 15 residues long. The chain's CDR3 is CASSLDSRTGTEAFF. DNA of the CDR3: TGTGCCAGCAGCTTAGATAGTAGGACGGGGACTGAAGCTTTCTTT.

This clone is a singleton in its sample. This chain links TRBV27 with TRBJ1-2; 9 bases agree with TRBD1. Trimming cost V 2 bases and J 4 bases; bases outside gene matches: 5. CDR1 and CDR2 (germline): MNHEY, SMNVEV (reference sequence). This CDR3 contains 15 residues. The CDR3 sequence: CASSLGGTGFYGYTF. The DNA for the CDR3 is TGTGCCAGCAGTTTAGGAGGGACAGGGTTCTATGGCTACACCTTC.

The chain carries TRBV6-5 and TRBJ1-5; D is unresolved. With 9 bases removed from V and 9 bases from J, the gap between germline ends came to 12 bases. This CDR3 region has 11 residues. Germline V gene sequence: CDR1 MNHEY, CDR2 SVGAGI. CDR3 region: CARGEYTPQHF. The CDR3 DNA follows: TGTGCCAGGGGAGAGTACACGCCCCAGCATTTT.

This sequence joins TRBV19 and TRBJ1-2; 9 bases line up with TRBD1. The J segment lost 5 bases and the V segment lost 6 bases, leaving 4 bases of the junction unmatched. Germline CDR1 and CDR2: LNHDA and SQIVND (reference sequence). There are 13 residues in the CDR3. The DNA of the CDR3 is TGTGCCAGTAGGGACAGGGGAGGGTATGGCTACACCTTC. Its protein product is CASRDRGGYGYTF.

This chain uses TRBV11-2 with TRBJ2-7; 8 positions match TRBD1. Germline V gene sequence: CDR1 SGHAT, CDR2 FQNNGV. This CDR3 has 15 amino acids. J gave up 1 base and V 5 bases, and 7 bases lay outside the gene matches. The CDR3 coding sequence is TGTGCCAGCAGCCACCCTCAGGGGGCGTCCTACGAGCAGTACTTC. Translation: CASSHPQGASYEQYF.

The chain carries TRBV11-2 and TRBJ2-6; TRBD1 aligns across 7 bases. The germline V gene has CDR1 SGHAT and CDR2 FQNNGV. After removal of 1 base from V and 0 bases from J, the junction contained 6 bases not matched to a gene. The CDR3 is 18 amino acids. The CDR3 DNA reads as TGTGCCAGCAGCTTAGGGGCAGGGGGTTCCTCTGGGGCCAACGTCCTGACTTTC. Translation: CASSLGAGGSSGANVLTF. Based on the CDR3 plus reference TRBV11-2 and TRBJ2-6, the full variable domain is EAGVAQSPRYKIIEKRQSVAFWCNPISGHATLYWYQQILGQGPKLLIQFQNNGVVDDSQLPKDRFSAERLKGVDSTLKIQPAKLEDSAVYLCASSLGAGGSSGANVLTFGAGSRLTVL.

This rearrangement joins TRBV14 to TRBJ2-5; no clear D. CDR1 and CDR2 from the germline V gene are SGHDN and FVKESK. CDR3 length: 12 amino acids. V shed 11 bases and J shed 5 bases, with 15 bases lying between them. DNA for the CDR3: TGTGCCTGCTCCTCGGCAGGCGAGACCCAGTACTTC. Amino acids: CACSSAGETQYF.

The rearrangement joins TRBV7-9 to TRBJ2-7; 7 bases map to TRBD2. This CDR3 comprises 13 residues. The junction had 2 bases not matched to a gene; V was cut back by 3 bases and J by 3 bases. Germline CDR1 reads SEHNR; CDR2 reads FQNEAQ (reference sequence). CDR3 nucleotides: TGTGCCAGCAGCTTCGGGGGGATCTACGAGCAGTACTTC. Translation: CASSFGGIYEQYF.

The chain joins TRBV2 to TRBJ1-5; D unresolved. Trimming shortened V by 4 bases and J by 4 bases, and 8 bases separated the two germline ends. This CDR3 has 13 residues. Germline V gene sequence: CDR1 SNHLY, CDR2 FYNNEI. The CDR3 DNA reads TGTGCCAGCAGTGGGCACCATAATCAGCCCCAGCATTTT. This gives the protein CASSGHHNQPQHF.

V and J are TRBV5-4 and TRBJ2-7, with 8 bases fitting TRBD1. The V and J ends lost 2 bases and 7 bases, in that order; junction bases with no gene match: 8. The CDR3 has 14 residues. Germline CDR1 reads SGHNT; CDR2 reads YYREEE (reference sequence). CDR3 sequence (DNA): TGTGCCAGCAGCTTCGGCCAGGGGGCGGGGGAGCAGTACTTC. Amino acid sequence: CASSFGQGAGEQYF.

The chain has TRBV9 and TRBJ2-7, with D possibly being TRBD2 (5 bases). Trimming pared 1 base from V and 2 bases from J, leaving 10 bases between. Germline assignment: CDR1 SGDLS and CDR2 YYNGEE. The CDR3 contains 14 residues. This chain's CDR3 is CASSVTETTYEQYF. CDR3 sequence (DNA): TGTGCCAGCAGCGTAACAGAGACTACCTACGAGCAGTACTTC. Supplemented by reference TRBV9 and TRBJ2-7, the full variable domain reads DSGVTQTPKHLITATGQRVTLRCSPRSGDLSVYWYQQSLDQGLQFLIQYYNGEERAKGNILERFSAQQFPDLHSELNLSSLELGDSALYFCASSVTETTYEQYFGPGTRLTVT.

The chain employs TRBV6-5 and TRBJ1-2, with D perhaps TRBD1 (6 bases). The length of the CDR3 is 14 residues. Trimming took 0 bases from V and 10 from J, leaving 15 bases between them. Germline CDR1 and CDR2: MNHEY and SVGAGI. The CDR3 DNA reads as TGTGCCAGCAGTTACTCGATGCTAAACAGGGTCTACACCTTC. Protein: CASSYSMLNRVYTF.

This chain joins TRBV12-5 and TRBJ2-2, with TRBD2 matching 11 bases. The CDR3 has 15 residues. Trimming removed 6 bases from V and 5 bases from J; junction bases left unmatched: 5. Germline V CDR1 and CDR2: LGHNT, FRNRAP. CDR3 nucleotide sequence: TGTGCTAGTGGGGGGACTAGCGGATGGACCGGGGAGCTGTTTTTT. Translating gives CASGGTSGWTGELFF.

This rearrangement joins TRBV29-1 to TRBJ1-6; 7 bases map to TRBD1. V lost 7 bases and J lost 7; bases outside the gene matches: 7. The CDR3 consists of 13 residues. The germline V gene encodes CDR1 SQVTM and CDR2 ANQGSEA. The CDR3 is CSGHRGGNSPLHF. CDR3 nucleotide sequence: TGCAGCGGCCACAGGGGCGGGAATTCACCCCTCCACTTT.

The chain joins TRBV25-1 to TRBJ1-2; 7 nucleotides line up with TRBD1. Losses at the gene ends were 5 bases for V and 5 bases for J; bases not matched to a gene: 8. This CDR3 has 14 amino acids. Germline-derived CDR1 and CDR2 are MGHDK and SYGVNS. CDR3 nucleotides: TGTGCCAGCAGTCTCGCAGGGACAGCTTATGGCTACACCTTC. This gives the protein CASSLAGTAYGYTF.

V and J are TRBV29-1 and TRBJ1-2; 7 positions match TRBD1. V gave up 2 bases and J gave up 5 bases; unmatched junction bases: 8. In germline, CDR1 is SQVTM, CDR2 ANQGSEA. The CDR3 covers 14 residues. The CDR3 DNA is TGCAGCGTTGAACACCAACAGGGGAGGTATGGCTACACCTTC. Residues: CSVEHQQGRYGYTF.

This chain links TRBV5-1 with TRBJ2-5, with TRBD2 matching over 16 bases. V was pared by 1 base and J by 3 bases, with 3 bases of the junction left unmatched. Germline V gene data show CDR1 as SGHRS and CDR2 as YFSETQ. The CDR3 is 17 residues long. The CDR3 sequence is CASSLTGTSGGEETQYF. In DNA, the CDR3 is TGCGCCAGCAGCTTGACCGGGACTAGCGGGGGGGAAGAGACCCAGTACTTC.

The chain couples TRBV7-3 to TRBJ1-1; 7 bases are a match to TRBD1. After removal of 5 bases from V and 5 bases from J, the junction contained 5 bases not matched to a gene. CDR3 length equals 13 residues. Germline V gives CDR1 SGHTA, CDR2 FQGTGA. The CDR3 sequence: CASSLRDRTEAFF. The CDR3 DNA reads as TGTGCCAGCAGCCTCCGGGACAGAACTGAAGCTTTCTTT.

V is TRBV4-2 and J is TRBJ2-1; 8 bases fit TRBD2. Germline V CDR1 and CDR2: LGHNA, YNFKEQ. This CDR3 is 17 amino acids long. The J segment lost 0 bases and the V segment lost 1 base, leaving 5 bases of the junction unmatched. The CDR3 here is CASSQVSAGDSYNEQFF. In DNA, the CDR3 is TGTGCCAGCAGCCAAGTCTCAGCGGGGGACTCCTACAATGAGCAGTTCTTC.

The chain recombines TRBV9 with TRBJ2-5; 12 bases map to TRBD2. The CDR3 spans 18 residues. Germline lookup yields CDR1 SGDLS and CDR2 YYNGEE. V shed 7 bases and J 0 bases; nucleotides not matched to a gene: 13. CDR3 amino acids: CASAHRLAGDTYQETQYF. DNA of the CDR3: TGTGCCAGCGCCCACCGACTAGCGGGAGATACTTACCAAGAGACCCAGTACTTC.